These 21 T cell receptor beta chains were sequenced from one sample in a study of Ad26.COV2.S vaccination and SARS-CoV-2 variants. Treatment noted: about 20 received Ad26.COV2.S at low or high dose, single or two shots; 5 received placebo; per-sample allocation not given. Day 63 after the first injection of vaccine or placebo was the sampling time. This table comes from immunoSEQ multiplex PCR, and its TCRdb copy is limited to in-frame clones, with some not included. The table shows hundreds of thousands of clones, with 88% occurring only once. Sequences were derived from peripheral blood, sampled in a trial of Ad26.COV2.S vaccine versus placebo. These TCRs come from a person aged 18-60 years who received the Ad26.COV2.S COVID-19 vaccine or a placebo.

The V gene is TRBV11-2, the J gene TRBJ2-3; D not resolved. Deletions cut 5 bases from V and 4 bases from J, with 13 bases between. This CDR3 contains 14 residues. Germline CDR1 reads SGHAT; CDR2 reads FQNNGV. The CDR3 loop is CASSPSFRADTQYF. CDR3 coding DNA: TGTGCCAGCAGCCCTTCCTTTCGCGCAGATACGCAGTATTTT.

The chain links TRBV4-2 to TRBJ2-2; TRBD1 matches at 7 bases. The CDR3 loop spans 14 amino acids. CDR1 and CDR2 from the germline V gene are LGHNA and YNFKEQ. The V gene end was trimmed by 6 bases and the J gene end by 5 bases; junction bases not matched to a gene: 6. CDR3 DNA sequence: TGTGCCAGCAGGACCGGGACAGCTACCGGGGAGCTGTTTTTT. Residues: CASRTGTATGELFF.

The CDR3 bases are TGTGCCAGCTCACTCTATACAACAGGCACTGAAGCTTTCTTT. This translates into CASSLYTTGTEAFF. The V gene is TRBV18, the J gene TRBJ1-1; D might be TRBD1 (5 bases). CDR1 and CDR2 from the germline V gene are KGHSH and LQKENI. The CDR3 consists of 14 residues. The ends were cut back, 4 bases at V and 4 bases at J, with 13 bases in the middle.

The chain recombines TRBV27 with TRBJ1-1; 7 nucleotides line up with TRBD1. V shed 6 bases and J 3 bases; nucleotides not matched to a gene: 4. Germline CDR1 reads MNHEY; CDR2 reads SMNVEV (reference sequence). This CDR3 is 13 amino acids long. Here the CDR3 reads CASRDRDHTEAFF. CDR3 DNA: TGTGCCAGCAGAGACAGGGATCACACTGAAGCTTTCTTT.

The chain couples TRBV4-3 to TRBJ2-6; D not resolved. Germline CDR1 LGHNA, CDR2 YSLEER. V was trimmed by 0 bases and J by 0 bases, leaving 9 bases between them. CDR3 length: 17 residues. CDR3: CASSQDRALSGANVLTF. The CDR3 nucleotides read TGCGCCAGCAGCCAAGATCGGGCCCTCTCTGGGGCCAACGTCCTGACTTTC.

With respect to this clone: Other nucleotide sequences in the sample specify the same CDR3. The CDR3 DNA reads TGCGCCAGCAGCTATGAGACTCGAAGCTCCTACAATGAGCAGTTCTTC. It translates to CASSYETRSSYNEQFF. The chain couples TRBV5-1 to TRBJ2-1; D unresolved. The V gene lost 3 bases and the J gene lost 0 bases, with 13 bases spanning the gap. The CDR3 loop spans 16 amino acids. Germline V lookup: CDR1 SGHRS, CDR2 YFSETQ.

The chain has TRBV4-1 and TRBJ1-5, with 8 bases aligning to TRBD1. CDR1 and CDR2 (germline): MGHRA, YSYEKL. CDR3 length equals 13 residues. Trimming took 5 bases from V and 7 from J; bases not matched to a gene: 4. The CDR3 sequence: CASSEYRGQPQHF. CDR3 coding DNA: TGCGCCAGCAGCGAGTACAGGGGGCAGCCCCAGCATTTT.

This sequence joins TRBV7-9 and TRBJ1-6; tentatively, D is TRBD1 (5 bases). Trimming left V 3 bases short and J 10 bases short, with 13 bases between. In germline, CDR1 is SEHNR, CDR2 FQNEAQ (reference sequence). This CDR3 region has 14 residues. The CDR3 protein is CASSLGPVWSPLHF. CDR3 DNA sequence: TGTGCCAGCAGCTTGGGACCTGTTTGGTCACCCCTCCACTTT. Complete variable domain (other parts from reference TRBV7-9 and TRBJ1-6): DTGVSQNPRHKITKRGQNVTFRCDPISEHNRLYWYRQTLGQGPEFLTYFQNEAQLEKSRLLSDRFSAERPKGSFSTLEIQRTEQGDSAMYLCASSLGPVWSPLHFGNGTRLTVT.

In DNA, the CDR3 is TGTGCCAGCAGTCCCTCGGGGATGGGGTTTCAGCCCCAGCATTTT. Residues: CASSPSGMGFQPQHF. The V gene is TRBV28, the J gene TRBJ1-5; D call uncertain. Per the germline V gene, CDR1 is MDHEN and CDR2 is SYDVKM. This CDR3 region has 15 residues. V was pared by 5 bases and J by 6 bases, with 17 bases between.

The CDR3 DNA reads as TGTGCCAGCAGCCCTTGGGGGGCTAATGAAAAACTGTTTTTT. Translation gives CASSPWGANEKLFF. The J gene is TRBJ1-4, the V gene TRBV7-9; possible D gene TRBD1, 5 bases. Germline CDR1 is SEHNR and CDR2 is FQNEAQ (reference sequence). The ends were cut back, 5 bases at V and 3 bases at J, with 10 bases in the middle. This CDR3 region has 14 residues.

The CDR3 sequence is CASSPPTANYGYTF. The CDR3 DNA reads TGTGCCAGCTCACCACCGACAGCTAACTATGGCTACACCTTC. The chain couples TRBV18 to TRBJ1-2; tentatively, D is TRBD1 (5 bases). The CDR3 has 14 residues. The germline gives CDR1 KGHSH, CDR2 LQKENI. Deletions cut 0 bases from V and 0 bases from J, with 5 bases between. The full variable domain, its missing parts supplied by reference TRBV18 and TRBJ1-2, is NAGVMQNPRHLVRRRGQEARLRCSPMKGHSHVYWYRQLPEEGLKFMVYLQKENIIDESGMPKERFSAEFPKEGPSILRIQQVVRGDSAAYFCASSPPTANYGYTFGSGTRLTVV.

The chain employs TRBV2 and TRBJ1-2; 7 nucleotides align to TRBD1. CDR1 and CDR2 (germline): SNHLY, FYNNEI. The CDR3 is 16 residues long. Trimming removed 6 bases from V and 0 bases from J; junction bases left unmatched: 10. The CDR3 region is CASSANRQGSNYGYTF. The CDR3 DNA reads TGTGCCAGCAGCGCCAACCGACAGGGCTCTAACTATGGCTACACCTTC.

This clone has just one count. This chain connects TRBV5-3 to TRBJ2-7; D remains ambiguous. TRBV5-3 is marked as an open reading frame, function uncertain. Trimming took 4 bases from V and 6 from J, leaving 20 bases between them. CDR3 size: 15 residues. The CDR3 loop is CARSLPAATPGEQYF. The CDR3 region has the DNA TGTGCCAGAAGCCTTCCGGCCGCCACCCCTGGCGAGCAGTACTTC.

The CDR3 loop reads CASRPAGTTNEQFF. Here the CDR3 DNA reads TGTGCCAGCAGGCCTGCCGGGACTACCAATGAGCAGTTCTTC. The V gene is TRBV2, the J gene TRBJ2-1, with 7 bases that match TRBD2. Germline V gene sequence: CDR1 SNHLY, CDR2 FYNNEI. After removal of 6 bases from V and 6 bases from J, the junction contained 8 bases not matched to a gene. The CDR3 consists of 14 residues.

The rearrangement joins TRBV10-3 to TRBJ1-3; D unclear. V was clipped by 9 bases and J by 1 base, with 10 bases between them. Germline V gene sequence: CDR1 ENHRY, CDR2 SYGVKD. This CDR3 spans 13 amino acids. Here the CDR3 reads CAMYSKSGNTIYF. CDR3 sequence (DNA): TGTGCCATGTACTCTAAATCTGGAAACACCATATATTTT.

The genes are TRBV4-2 and TRBJ2-7, with D maybe TRBD2 (5 bases). The V end lost 0 bases, the J end lost 9 bases, and 12 bases lay between the germline ends. From germline, CDR1 is LGHNA and CDR2 YNFKEQ. This CDR3 spans 13 amino acids. The chain's CDR3 is CASSQDPYEGQYF. Written as DNA, the CDR3 is TGTGCCAGCAGCCAAGATCCCTACGAGGGGCAGTACTTC.

The V gene is TRBV7-2, the J gene TRBJ2-2; D is perhaps TRBD1 (6 bases). Germline assignment: CDR1 SGHTA and CDR2 FQGNSA. The CDR3 contains 17 residues. The V end was cut by 5 bases, the J end by 4 bases, with 20 bases between. The CDR3 DNA reads TGTGCCAGCAGCCTACTTCCCGGGACACTATCCACCGGGGAGCTGTTTTTT. Translation: CASSLLPGTLSTGELFF.

J is TRBJ2-5 and V is TRBV3-1 (or the pseudogene TRBV3-2); D might be TRBD1 (6 bases). The CDR3 contains 15 residues. Germline CDR1 and CDR2: LGHDT and YNNKEL (reference sequence). The V and J ends lost 4 bases and 2 bases respectively, with 14 bases between them. The CDR3 protein is CASSLGSGTQETQYF. DNA for the CDR3: TGTGCCAGCAGCCTTGGATCGGGGACACAAGAGACCCAGTACTTC.

The chain recombines TRBV7-9 with TRBJ1-1, with D perhaps TRBD1 (5 bases). Germline V gene lookup returns CDR1 SEHNR and CDR2 FQNEAQ (reference sequence). This CDR3 region has 13 residues. Between the trimmed V and J ends, which lost 5 bases and 6 bases, there was a span of 13 bases. CDR3 sequence: CASSPTGDAEAFF. Here the CDR3 DNA reads TGTGCCAGCAGCCCAACAGGAGACGCTGAAGCTTTCTTT. Full variable domain (remainder filled in from reference TRBV7-9 and TRBJ1-1): DTGVSQNPRHKITKRGQNVTFRCDPISEHNRLYWYRQTLGQGPEFLTYFQNEAQLEKSRLLSDRFSAERPKGSFSTLEIQRTEQGDSAMYLCASSPTGDAEAFFGQGTRLTVV.

The J gene is TRBJ1-2, the V gene TRBV5-6; D is undetermined. The CDR3 has 13 amino acids. Trimming removed 0 bases from V and 6 bases from J, with 9 bases in between. Germline V CDR1 and CDR2: SGHDT, YYEEEE. CDR3 in amino acids: CASSLVGLNGYTF. CDR3 DNA sequence: TGTGCCAGCAGCTTGGTGGGATTAAATGGCTACACCTTC. Combining the CDR3 with reference TRBV5-6 and TRBJ1-2 gives the whole variable domain DAGVTQSPTHLIKTRGQQVTLRCSPKSGHDTVSWYQQALGQGPQFIFQYYEEEERQRGNFPDRFSGHQFPNYSSELNVNALLLGDSALYLCASSLVGLNGYTFGSGTRLTVV.

On this clone itself: At the DNA level, this CDR3 is encoded by other sequences in the same sample as well. The chain employs TRBV5-1 and TRBJ1-2; TRBD1 matches 8 bases. The CDR3 runs 13 residues. CDR1 SGHRS and CDR2 YFSETQ come from the germline V gene. Trimming removed 3 bases from V and 4 bases from J; junction bases left unmatched: 2. CDR3 sequence reads: CASSSGQGYGYTF. CDR3 DNA: TGCGCCAGCAGCTCCGGACAGGGCTATGGCTACACCTTC.